This record covers a single T cell receptor beta chain. Its antigen is as yet unknown. TCRdb's copy holds only in-frame clones and misses some; the assay was immunoSEQ multiplex PCR. The profile shows roughly 120,000 clones, about 91% of them singletons. The sample originates from a study of T cell responses to AZD1222 COVID-19 vaccine. Points from the study as a whole: Nearly half of spike-specific TCRs reportedly go after variant regions that carry no mutations. Spike-specific TCR breadth and depth both grew after two AZD1222 doses. Donors were largely white British and mainly female; clonal diversity was possibly underestimated.

CDR3 length: 11 residues. Unmatched junction bases numbered 2, after V lost 5 bases and J lost 10 bases. Sequencing was performed on peripheral blood, taken on day 0 of AZD1222 vaccination. The receptor was isolated from an adult in good health. This chain uses TRBV12-3 or TRBV12-4 with TRBJ2-1; 7 positions agree with TRBD1. For the CDR3, the DNA is TGTGCCAGCAGTCAGGGGGTGGAGCAGTTCTTC. Translated, it gives CASSQGVEQFF.